Listed here are 13 T cell receptor beta chains from one sample, sequenced in a study of shared clonotypes between healthy human individuals (dated by TCRdb to 2019 to 2021). Library preparation was by the immunoSEQ multiplex PCR assay. As stored in TCRdb, this immuneACCESS dataset retains in-frame rearrangements with V and J assigned. A fraction of the clones does not appear; measured against another copy, unresolved V genes explain less than half of the discrepancy, and the remainder lacks a known reason. This sample has approximately 1,500,000 clones in its table, and 95% to 99% of those were observed once. The leading ten clones occupy 0.4% to 0.55% of the sample. The sequencing input was naive CD4+ T cells sorted from blood. Read against the paper, the sample's cell subset or site label means: CD45RA+ positively selected. The source of these receptors is a man aged 25 to 40 in good health.

J is TRBJ2-5 and V is TRBV11-2; D is perhaps TRBD1 (6 bases). The CDR3 spans 15 residues. CDR1 is SGHAT, CDR2 FQNNGV, per germline. Trimming stripped 0 bases from V and 5 bases from J, with 13 bases between. For the CDR3, the DNA is TGTGCCAGCAGCTTAGATCAAGGGGGAAGGGAGACCCAGTACTTC. Translated: CASSLDQGGRETQYF.

The gene calls are TRBV6-6 and TRBJ1-2; 9 bases map to TRBD1. The trim removed 5 bases at V and 3 bases at J, leaving 4 bases unmatched. Looked up from germline, CDR1 is MNHNY and CDR2 is SVGAGI (reference sequence). The length of the CDR3 is 14 residues. CDR3 in DNA: TGTGCCAGCAGTCAACAGGGGGCCGACTATGGCTACACCTTC. It translates to CASSQQGADYGYTF.

The V call is TRBV2, the J call TRBJ2-1; 8 bases line up with TRBD2. CDR1 is SNHLY, CDR2 FYNNEI, per germline. V trimming: 5 bases; J trimming: 0 bases; junction bases outside the gene matches: 9. CDR3 length: 17 amino acids. The CDR3 sequence: CASSQRLARSSYNEQFF. Written as DNA, the CDR3 is TGTGCCAGCAGTCAACGACTAGCGAGGAGCTCCTACAATGAGCAGTTCTTC.

The rearrangement links TRBV18 to TRBJ2-1; D is possibly TRBD1 (6 bases). Germline CDR1 KGHSH, CDR2 LQKENI. The V gene lost 5 bases and the J gene lost 3 bases, with 14 bases spanning the gap. The CDR3 runs 15 residues. CDR3 DNA sequence: TGTGCCAGCTCAGTTCAGGGGAGCAACTACAATGAGCAGTTCTTC. This translates into CASSVQGSNYNEQFF.

This sequence joins TRBV5-1 and TRBJ2-7, with D uncertain. The V end lost 6 bases, the J end lost 4 bases, and 23 bases lay between the germline ends. The CDR3 runs 16 residues. Looked up from germline, CDR1 is SGHRS and CDR2 is YFSETQ. CDR3 amino acids: CASNPVSPPGGYEQYF. The CDR3 DNA sequence: TGCGCCAGCAACCCCGTTTCCCCCCCGGGTGGGTACGAGCAGTACTTC. The variable domain in full, with the rest retrieved from reference TRBV5-1 and TRBJ2-7, is KAGVTQTPRYLIKTRGQQVTLSCSPISGHRSVSWYQQTPGQGLQFLFEYFSETQRNKGNFPGRFSGRQFSNSRSEMNVSTLELGDSALYLCASNPVSPPGGYEQYFGPGTRLTVT.

This chain links TRBV5-1 with TRBJ2-2; TRBD2 might be the D (7 bases). CDR3 size: 16 residues. Germline V gene lookup returns CDR1 SGHRS and CDR2 YFSETQ. Trimming shortened V by 0 bases and J by 5 bases, and 14 bases separated the two germline ends. The CDR3 here is CASSLEAGARTGELFF. In DNA, the CDR3 is TGCGCCAGCAGCTTGGAGGCGGGGGCGCGAACCGGGGAGCTGTTTTTT.

The chain employs TRBV19 and TRBJ1-2; D unresolved. The CDR3 extends over 13 amino acids. Germline V gene data show CDR1 as LNHDA and CDR2 as SQIVND (reference sequence). The CDR3 is CGSSPAAASSYTF. CDR3 DNA: TGTGGCTCGTCCCCGGCAGCTGCTTCTTCTTACACCTTC. Complete variable domain (other parts from reference TRBV19 and TRBJ1-2): DGGITQSPKYLFRKEGQNVTLSCEQNLNHDAMYWYRQDPGQGLRLIYYSQIVNDFQKGDIAEGYSVSREKKESFPLTVTSAQKNPTAFYLCGSSPAAASSYTFGSGTRLTVV.

In the case of this clone: The identical CDR3 is also encoded by other nucleotide sequences in the sample. The chain combines TRBV27 with TRBJ2-6; D remains unclear. The germline V gene encodes CDR1 MNHEY and CDR2 SMNVEV (reference sequence). The CDR3 length is 13 residues. Trimming pared 6 bases from V and 0 bases from J, leaving 3 bases between. This CDR3 is CASRVSGANVLTF. CDR3 coding DNA: TGTGCCAGCAGGGTCTCTGGGGCCAACGTCCTGACTTTC.

V gene TRBV15 combines with J gene TRBJ2-4, with 10 bases fitting TRBD1. Germline-derived CDR1 and CDR2 are LNHNV and YYDKDF (reference sequence). This CDR3 is 15 amino acids long. The ends lost 4 bases at V and 9 bases at J; junction bases unmatched: 9. The CDR3 spells CATSTATGTGAIQYF. In DNA, the CDR3 is TGTGCCACCAGCACCGCCACGGGGACAGGGGCCATTCAGTACTTC.

The rearrangement links TRBV19 to TRBJ1-1; 8 positions match TRBD1. Germline V lookup: CDR1 LNHDA, CDR2 SQIVND (reference sequence). The CDR3 covers 16 residues. Trimming cost V 4 bases and J 0 bases; bases outside gene matches: 7. For the CDR3, the DNA is TGTGCCAGTAGTACCTCAGGGGGCTGGATGAACACTGAAGCTTTCTTT. Protein: CASSTSGGWMNTEAFF.

This clone has just one count. The CDR3 region has the DNA TGTGCCAGTAAAGATGGGTTACGGAAAGCTTTCTTT. Residues: CASKDGLRKAFF. The chain couples TRBV19 to TRBJ1-1; D gene ambiguous. V was shortened by 7 bases and J by 9 bases, with 15 bases between the two germline ends. The CDR3 has 12 amino acids. Germline V gene lookup returns CDR1 LNHDA and CDR2 SQIVND (reference sequence). Based on the CDR3 plus reference TRBV19 and TRBJ1-1, the full variable domain is DGGITQSPKYLFRKEGQNVTLSCEQNLNHDAMYWYRQDPGQGLRLIYYSQIVNDFQKGDIAEGYSVSREKKESFPLTVTSAQKNPTAFYLCASKDGLRKAFFGQGTRLTVV.

CDR3 nucleotide sequence: TGTGCCAGCAGCGTAGCCCCCCAGCGGTCCTACAATGAGCAGTTCTTC. It codes for CASSVAPQRSYNEQFF. The chain is built from TRBV9 and TRBJ2-1; TRBD2 might be the D (5 bases). The CDR3 spans 16 residues. The ends were cut back, 0 bases at V and 1 base at J, with 11 bases in the middle. Germline CDR1 SGDLS, CDR2 YYNGEE.

J is TRBJ2-7 and V is TRBV27; D not certain. This CDR3 contains 14 residues. The V gene lost 4 bases and the J gene lost 3 bases, with 13 bases spanning the gap. Germline CDR1 and CDR2: MNHEY and SMNVEV (reference sequence). CDR3 residues: CASSSPTTHYEQYF. The CDR3 nucleotides read TGTGCCAGCAGTTCGCCCACGACTCACTACGAGCAGTACTTC.